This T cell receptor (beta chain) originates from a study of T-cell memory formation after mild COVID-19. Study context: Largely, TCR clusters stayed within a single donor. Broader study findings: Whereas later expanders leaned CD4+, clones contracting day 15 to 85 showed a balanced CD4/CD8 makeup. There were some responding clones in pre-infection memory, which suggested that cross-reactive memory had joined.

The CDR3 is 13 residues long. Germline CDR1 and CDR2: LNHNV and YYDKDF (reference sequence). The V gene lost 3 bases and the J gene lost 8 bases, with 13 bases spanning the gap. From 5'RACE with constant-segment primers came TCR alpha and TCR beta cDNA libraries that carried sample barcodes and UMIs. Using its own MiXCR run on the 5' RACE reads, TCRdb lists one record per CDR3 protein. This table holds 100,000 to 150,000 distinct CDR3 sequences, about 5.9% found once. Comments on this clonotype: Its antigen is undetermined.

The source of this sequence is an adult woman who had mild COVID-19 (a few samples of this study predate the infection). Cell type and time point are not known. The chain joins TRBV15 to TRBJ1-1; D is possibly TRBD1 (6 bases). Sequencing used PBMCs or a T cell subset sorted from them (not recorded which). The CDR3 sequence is CATSSDLGTEAFF. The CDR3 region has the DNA TGTGCCACCAGCAGCGACCTCGGGACAGAAGCTTTCTTT.